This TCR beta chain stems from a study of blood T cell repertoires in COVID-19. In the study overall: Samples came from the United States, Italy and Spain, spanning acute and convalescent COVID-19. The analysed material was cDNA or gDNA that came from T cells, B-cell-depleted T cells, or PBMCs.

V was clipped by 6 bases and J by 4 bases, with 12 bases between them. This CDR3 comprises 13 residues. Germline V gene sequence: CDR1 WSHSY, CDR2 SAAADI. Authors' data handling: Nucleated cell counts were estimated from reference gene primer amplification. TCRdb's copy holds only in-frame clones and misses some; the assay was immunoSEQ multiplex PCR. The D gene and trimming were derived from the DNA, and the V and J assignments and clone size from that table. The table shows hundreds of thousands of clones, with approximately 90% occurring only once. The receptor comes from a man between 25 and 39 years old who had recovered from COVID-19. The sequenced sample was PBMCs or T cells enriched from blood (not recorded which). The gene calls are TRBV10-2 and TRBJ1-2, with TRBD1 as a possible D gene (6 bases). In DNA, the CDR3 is TGCGCCAGCAGACTACAGGGTCCCTATGGCTACACCTTC. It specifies CASRLQGPYGYTF.